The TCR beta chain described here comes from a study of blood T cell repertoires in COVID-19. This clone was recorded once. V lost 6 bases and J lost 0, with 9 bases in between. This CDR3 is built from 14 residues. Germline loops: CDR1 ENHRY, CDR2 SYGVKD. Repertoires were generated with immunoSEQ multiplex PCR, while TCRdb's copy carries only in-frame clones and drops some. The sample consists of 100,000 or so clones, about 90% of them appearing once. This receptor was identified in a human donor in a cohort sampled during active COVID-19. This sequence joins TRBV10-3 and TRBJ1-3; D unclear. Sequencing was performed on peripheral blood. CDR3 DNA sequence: TGTGCCATCAGGCGGGGAATCTCTGGAAACACCATATATTTT. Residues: CAIRRGISGNTIYF.